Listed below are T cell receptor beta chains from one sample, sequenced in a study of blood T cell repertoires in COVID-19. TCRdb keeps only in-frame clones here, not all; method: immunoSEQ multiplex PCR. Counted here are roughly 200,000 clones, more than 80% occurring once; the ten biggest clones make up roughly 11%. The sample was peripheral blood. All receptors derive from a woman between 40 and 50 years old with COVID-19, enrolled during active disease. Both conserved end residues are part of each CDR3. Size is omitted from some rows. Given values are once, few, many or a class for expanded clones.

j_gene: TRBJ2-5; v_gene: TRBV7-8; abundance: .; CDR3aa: CASQRGGRFETQYF
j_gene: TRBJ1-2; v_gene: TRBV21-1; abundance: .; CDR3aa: CASSPRSRVPGYTF
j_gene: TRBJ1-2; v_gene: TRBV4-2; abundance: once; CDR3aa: CASSQDFGSYGYTF
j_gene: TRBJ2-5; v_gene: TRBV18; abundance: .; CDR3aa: CASSPRQQETQYF
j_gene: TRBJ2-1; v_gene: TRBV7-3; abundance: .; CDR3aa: CASSHLGSGLNEQFF
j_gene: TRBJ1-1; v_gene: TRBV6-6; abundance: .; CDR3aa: CASSLTEKNTEAFF
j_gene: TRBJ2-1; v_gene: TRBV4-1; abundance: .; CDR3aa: CASSPEVPPAQFF
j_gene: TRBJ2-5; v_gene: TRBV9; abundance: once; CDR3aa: CASSTGTSFEETQYF
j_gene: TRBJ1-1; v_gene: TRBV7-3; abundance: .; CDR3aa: CASRPGQGGGEAFF
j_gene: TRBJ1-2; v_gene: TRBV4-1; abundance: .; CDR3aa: CASSQDQRLNYGYTF
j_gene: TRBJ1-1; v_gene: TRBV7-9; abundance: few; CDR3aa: CASSRPSGTEAFF
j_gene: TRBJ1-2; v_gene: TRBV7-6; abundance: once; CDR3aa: CASSLRPGGSEAYGYTF
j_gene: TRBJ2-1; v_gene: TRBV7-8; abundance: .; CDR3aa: CASGAGAGVSYNEQFF
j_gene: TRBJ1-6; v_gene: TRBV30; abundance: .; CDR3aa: CAWSDNRAASPLHF
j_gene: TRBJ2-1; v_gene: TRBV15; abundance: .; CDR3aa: CATSRGPGRREQFF
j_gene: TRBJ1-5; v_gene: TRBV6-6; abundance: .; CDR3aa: CASSSRQGRNQPQHF
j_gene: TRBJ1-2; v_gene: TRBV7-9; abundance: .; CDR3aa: CASSSIGASYGYTF
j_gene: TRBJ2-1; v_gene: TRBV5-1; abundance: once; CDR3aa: CASQGGGSYNEQFF
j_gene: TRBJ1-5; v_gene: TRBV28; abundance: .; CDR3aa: CASSPSRGGQPQHF
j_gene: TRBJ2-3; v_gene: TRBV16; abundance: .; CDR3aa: CASSPPGLRGNTDTQYF
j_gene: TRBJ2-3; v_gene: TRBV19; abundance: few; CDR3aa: CASSMDESGTDTQYF
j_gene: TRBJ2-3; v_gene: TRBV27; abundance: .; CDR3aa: CASSLGDIDTDTQYF
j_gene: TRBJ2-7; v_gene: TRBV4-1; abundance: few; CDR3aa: CASSQSRYDEQYF
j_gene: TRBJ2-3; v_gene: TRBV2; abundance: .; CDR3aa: CASSRDYGGEDTQYF
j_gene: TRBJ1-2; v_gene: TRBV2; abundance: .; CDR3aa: CASSPDRGYGYTF
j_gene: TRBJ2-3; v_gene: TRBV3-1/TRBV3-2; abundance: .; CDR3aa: CASSQGGADTQYF
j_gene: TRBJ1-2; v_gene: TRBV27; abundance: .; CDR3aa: CASSLATGMGGYTF
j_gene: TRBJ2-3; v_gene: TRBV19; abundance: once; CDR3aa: CASSPRTSLPDTQYF
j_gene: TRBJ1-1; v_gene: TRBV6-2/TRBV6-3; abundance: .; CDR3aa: CASSKRGGTNTEAFF
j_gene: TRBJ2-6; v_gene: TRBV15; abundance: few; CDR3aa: CATNPDFSGANVLTF
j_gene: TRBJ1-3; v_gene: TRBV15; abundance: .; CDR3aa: CATRNNWDRNFGNTIYF
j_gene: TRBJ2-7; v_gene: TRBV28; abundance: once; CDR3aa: CASSLDTGTGKSYEQYF
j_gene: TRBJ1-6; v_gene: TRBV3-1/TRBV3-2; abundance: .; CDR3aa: CASSPGQGVYSPLHF
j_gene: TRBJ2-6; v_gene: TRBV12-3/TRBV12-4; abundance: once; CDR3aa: CASRYSGANVLTF
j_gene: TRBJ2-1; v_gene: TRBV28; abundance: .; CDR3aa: CASSLPGLAGTEQFF
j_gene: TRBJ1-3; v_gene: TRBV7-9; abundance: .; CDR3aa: CASSSTGGKGNTIYF
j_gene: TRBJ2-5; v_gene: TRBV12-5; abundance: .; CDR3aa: CASATGTKGQETQYF
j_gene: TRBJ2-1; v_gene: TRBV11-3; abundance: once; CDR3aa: CASSPEAYNEQFF
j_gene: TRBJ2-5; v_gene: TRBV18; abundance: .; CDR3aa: CASSPEGLAGDFQYF
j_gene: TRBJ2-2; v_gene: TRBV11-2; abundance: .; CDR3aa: CASSLDRGGTGELFF
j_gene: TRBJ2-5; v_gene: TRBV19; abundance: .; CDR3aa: CASSIGSRETQYF
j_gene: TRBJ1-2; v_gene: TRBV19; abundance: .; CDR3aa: CASATGHFDYTF
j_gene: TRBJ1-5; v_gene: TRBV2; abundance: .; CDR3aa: CASSDGTTIYQPQHF
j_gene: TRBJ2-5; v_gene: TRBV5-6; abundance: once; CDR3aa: CASSADRGRETQYF
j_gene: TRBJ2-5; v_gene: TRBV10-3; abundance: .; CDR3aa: CAISLRGRDQETQYF
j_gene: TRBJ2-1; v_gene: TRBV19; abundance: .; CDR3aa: CASRGGSGRAYEQFF
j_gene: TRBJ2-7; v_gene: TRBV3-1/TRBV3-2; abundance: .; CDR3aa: CASSQEGRAGEQYF
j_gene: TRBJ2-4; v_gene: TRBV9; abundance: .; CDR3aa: CASSVDRASGKYF
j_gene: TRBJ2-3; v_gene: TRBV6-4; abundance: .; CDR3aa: CASSVTSGGASTDTQYF
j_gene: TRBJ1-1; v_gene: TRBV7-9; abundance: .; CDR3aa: CASSFSNTEAFF
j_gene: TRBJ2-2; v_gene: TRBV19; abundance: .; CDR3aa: CASSIQYGSWLAGDGELFF
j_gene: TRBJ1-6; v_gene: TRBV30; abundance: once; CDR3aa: CAWSPGGSSPLHF
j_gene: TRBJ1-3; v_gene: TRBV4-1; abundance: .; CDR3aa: CASSLQGEGTIYF
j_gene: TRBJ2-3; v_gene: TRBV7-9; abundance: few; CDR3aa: CASSFATPDTQYF
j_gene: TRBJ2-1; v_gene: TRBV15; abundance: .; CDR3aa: CATSRARGTSGRAGSYNEQFF
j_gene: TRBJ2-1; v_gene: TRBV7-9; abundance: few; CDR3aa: CASSHRPSGRAGNEQFF
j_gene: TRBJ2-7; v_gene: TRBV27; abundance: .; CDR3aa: CASRQTGTHYEQYF